A selection of T cell receptor beta chains follows, all from one sample in a study of beta chain features in type 1 diabetes. Using immunoSEQ multiplex PCR, the repertoire was profiled, and TCRdb retains in-frame clones only, with some absent. The data contain about 240,000 clones, roughly 13% of them seen just once; the ten biggest clones take up almost 0.02%. The specimen sequenced was naive CD4+ T cells from blood. All receptors derive from a man aged 30-40 years with type 1 diabetes. The CDR3 runs from the conserved cysteine through the conserved F or W. The D gene is left open where the match is weak. Expanded clones are given a class, and other clones once, few, many or no size at all.

J: TRBJ2-1; size: -; V: TRBV9; D: TRBD2; DNA: TGTGCCAGCAGCGTACGGACTAGCCCAGACAATGAGCAGTTCTTC; CDR3: CASSVRTSPDNEQFF
J: TRBJ2-7; size: -; V: TRBV5-1; D: TRBD2; DNA: TGCGCCAGCAGGAGGGAAGGCGGGGGTAACTACGAGCAGTACTTC; CDR3: CASRREGGGNYEQYF
J: TRBJ2-2; size: -; V: TRBV5-1; D: -; DNA: TGCGCCAGCAGCCCCGGACACGGATTGAACACCGGGGAGCTGTTTTTT; CDR3: CASSPGHGLNTGELFF
J: TRBJ1-2; size: -; V: TRBV4-2; D: TRBD1; DNA: TGTGCCAGCAGCCAAGAGTCGGCGTCAGGGGGCGCCTATGGCTACACCTTC; CDR3: CASSQESASGGAYGYTF
J: TRBJ2-7; size: few; V: TRBV7-2; D: TRBD2; DNA: TGTGCCAGCAGCTCTAGGGGAGGGCACTACGAGCAGTACTTC; CDR3: CASSSRGGHYEQYF
J: TRBJ2-1; size: few; V: TRBV4-1; D: -; DNA: TGTGCCAGCAGCCAAGATCTTGAGCAGTTCTTC; CDR3: CASSQDLEQFF
J: TRBJ2-7; size: few; V: TRBV7-2; D: -; DNA: TGTGCCAGCAGCCAAGGGGCGATTAACTCCTACGAGCAGTACTTC; CDR3: CASSQGAINSYEQYF
J: TRBJ2-1; size: -; V: TRBV11-2; D: -; DNA: TGTGCCAGCAGCTTAGACGGGATAGAATACAATGAGCAGTTCTTC; CDR3: CASSLDGIEYNEQFF
J: TRBJ1-6; size: -; V: TRBV12-5; D: -; DNA: TGTGCTAGTGGTCCTCAGACAGGTTATAATTCACCCCTCCACTTT; CDR3: CASGPQTGYNSPLHF
J: TRBJ2-7; size: -; V: TRBV6-5; D: TRBD1; DNA: TGTGCCAGCAGTCGCCAGACAGGGCCCTACGAGCAGTACTTC; CDR3: CASSRQTGPYEQYF
J: TRBJ2-5; size: few; V: TRBV12-5; D: TRBD1; DNA: TGTGCTAGTGGTTTGGGGACAGGGGGCGATGAGACCCAGTACTTC; CDR3: CASGLGTGGDETQYF
J: TRBJ1-2; size: few; V: TRBV5-1; D: -; DNA: TGCGCCAGCAGCTTGGGGGACAAGGGCTATGGCTACACCTTC; CDR3: CASSLGDKGYGYTF
J: TRBJ2-3; size: -; V: TRBV19; D: TRBD2; DNA: TGTGCCAGTAGTAGGCCTAGCGGGGCCGCACCAGATACGCAGTATTTT; CDR3: CASSRPSGAAPDTQYF
J: TRBJ1-4; size: -; V: TRBV4-1; D: TRBD1; DNA: TGCGCCAGCAGCCAACCTAGGGACAGGGGGAGTGAAAAACTGTTTTTT; CDR3: CASSQPRDRGSEKLFF
J: TRBJ1-5; size: -; V: TRBV4-2; D: TRBD1; DNA: TGTGCCAGCAGTGTAGACACAGGGGGCAATCAGCCCCAGCATTTT; CDR3: CASSVDTGGNQPQHF
J: TRBJ1-6; size: -; V: TRBV10-3; D: TRBD1; DNA: TGTGCCATCAGCCCGGGACAGGGGGATTCACCCCTCCACTTT; CDR3: CAISPGQGDSPLHF
J: TRBJ1-1; size: few; V: TRBV2; D: -; DNA: TGTGCCAGCAGCGTCGGGGGGGACACTGAAGCTTTCTTT; CDR3: CASSVGGDTEAFF
J: TRBJ1-1; size: -; V: TRBV18; D: -; DNA: TGTGCCAGCTCACCAAGCGCGACAGTCAACACTGAAGCTTTCTTT; CDR3: CASSPSATVNTEAFF
J: TRBJ2-7; size: once; V: TRBV7-7; D: TRBD2; DNA: TGTGCCAGCAGCCCAAAGCGGGAGCCCTACGAGCAGTACTTC; CDR3: CASSPKREPYEQYF
J: TRBJ2-1; size: few; V: TRBV11-2; D: -; DNA: TGTGCCAGCAGCTTATTGGCGGGGTCCCACAATGAGCAGTTCTTC; CDR3: CASSLLAGSHNEQFF
J: TRBJ1-6; size: -; V: TRBV10-3; D: -; DNA: TGTGCCATCAGCTCCGAGGGATCACCCCTCCACTTT; CDR3: CAISSEGSPLHF
J: TRBJ2-2; size: few; V: TRBV5-6; D: -; DNA: TGTGCCAGCAGCTTGAACCCTAGCCCAAACACCGGGGAGCTGTTTTTT; CDR3: CASSLNPSPNTGELFF
J: TRBJ2-1; size: -; V: TRBV20-1; D: -; DNA: TGCAGTGCTAGCCCCTATGAGCAGTTCTTC; CDR3: CSASPYEQFF
J: TRBJ2-7; size: few; V: TRBV29-1; D: TRBD1; DNA: TGCAGCGTTGAAATAGGGACAGCTTCCTACGAGCAGTACTTC; CDR3: CSVEIGTASYEQYF
J: TRBJ2-2; size: few; V: TRBV2; D: -; DNA: TGTGCCAGCAGTGGTCAGAACACCGGGGAGCTGTTTTTT; CDR3: CASSGQNTGELFF
J: TRBJ2-6; size: -; V: TRBV5-8; D: TRBD1; DNA: TGTGCCAGCAGCCAGGGGGTCTCTGGGGCCAACGTCCTGACTTTC; CDR3: CASSQGVSGANVLTF
J: TRBJ2-4; size: -; V: TRBV19; D: -; DNA: TGTGCCAGTAGTATAGATCCGGGATGGGACATTCAGTACTTC; CDR3: CASSIDPGWDIQYF
J: TRBJ2-5; size: -; V: TRBV6-5; D: TRBD2; DNA: TGTGCCAGCAGTTACGCTGCGGGAGGGATTCAAGAGACCCAGTACTTC; CDR3: CASSYAAGGIQETQYF
J: TRBJ2-1; size: few; V: TRBV2; D: TRBD2; DNA: TGTGCCAGCGGACTAGTCAATGAGCAGTTCTTC; CDR3: CASGLVNEQFF